This T cell receptor beta chain was retrieved from a study of blood T cell repertoires in COVID-19. Here immunoSEQ multiplex PCR was the method, and the copy in TCRdb shows in-frame clones only, minus some. Seen here are about 140,000 clones, over 60% observed once, and the top ten hold about 8.4%. The germline V gene encodes CDR1 KGHDR and CDR2 SFDVKD. The V gene lost 3 bases and the J gene lost 2 bases, with 11 bases spanning the gap. The CDR3 has 15 amino acids. The clonotype was recovered from a woman in her fifties or sixties with active or convalescent COVID-19. Sequencing was done on a sample of peripheral blood. This chain connects TRBV24-1 to TRBJ2-3; a possible D gene is TRBD1 (6 bases). This CDR3 reads CATSDPGQTTDTQYF. The CDR3, as DNA: TGTGCCACCAGTGATCCCGGACAGACCACAGATACGCAGTATTTT.